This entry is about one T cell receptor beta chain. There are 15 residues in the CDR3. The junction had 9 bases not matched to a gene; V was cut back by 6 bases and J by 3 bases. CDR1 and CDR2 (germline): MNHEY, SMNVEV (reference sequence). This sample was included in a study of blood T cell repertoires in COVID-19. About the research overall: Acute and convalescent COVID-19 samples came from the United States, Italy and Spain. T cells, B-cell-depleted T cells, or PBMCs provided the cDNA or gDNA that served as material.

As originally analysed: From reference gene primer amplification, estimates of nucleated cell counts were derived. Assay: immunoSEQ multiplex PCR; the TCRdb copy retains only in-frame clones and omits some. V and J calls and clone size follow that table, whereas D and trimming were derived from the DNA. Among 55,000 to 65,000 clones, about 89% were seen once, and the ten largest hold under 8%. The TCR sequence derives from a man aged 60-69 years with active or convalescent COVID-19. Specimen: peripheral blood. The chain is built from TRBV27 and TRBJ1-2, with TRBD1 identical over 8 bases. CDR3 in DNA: TGTGCCAGCAGGCGAACCGACAGGGGAGACTATGGCTACACCTTC. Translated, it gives CASRRTDRGDYGYTF.